The clone carrying this T cell receptor (beta chain) was counted between two and nine times. Its antigen is unidentified. Cultured CD4+ T cell DNA underwent sequencing with the Oncomine TCR Beta short-read assay. Investigators isolated genomic DNA from cultured CD4+ T cells. One entry per CDR3 protein results from TCRdb running MiXCR on the PCR reads. The table has about 20,000 distinct CDR3 sequences, around half seen once. This entry belongs to a study of vaccination and CD4 T cells after COVID-19. CDR1 is DFQATT, CDR2 SNEGSKA, per germline (reference sequence). The length of the CDR3 is 16 residues. V shed 3 bases and J 5 bases; nucleotides not matched to a gene: 13. Treatment given: approximately nine-day PBMC culture with coronavirus spike peptide pools or control peptides (ViraFEST assay).

Sequencing was carried out using CD4+ T cells from blood, cultured in vitro. This TCR derives from a human donor who had recovered from COVID-19. The chain combines TRBV20-1 with TRBJ1-5; the match to TRBD1 covers 7 bases. The CDR3 sequence is CSASDTRQGGHQPQHF. CDR3 in DNA: TGCAGTGCTAGCGATACGAGGCAGGGGGGACATCAGCCCCAGCATTTT.